This T cell receptor (beta chain) was retrieved from a study of OX40 agonist ivuxolimab in advanced cancers. Libraries were prepared by immunoSEQ multiplex PCR; TCRdb keeps only in-frame clonotypes and omits some of them. This sample has approximately 90,000 clones, with approximately 85% found just once. As concerns this clone: As yet, its antigen is unknown.

The CDR3 runs 15 residues. Between the trimmed V and J ends, which lost 4 bases and 0 bases, there was a span of 13 bases. The germline gives CDR1 LGHNA, CDR2 YNFKEQ. Study-level points and caveats: The authors also found low normalized T-cell clonal expansion in some nonresponders. CD8+ T cells averaged more expanded clones than CD4+. Clonal expansion by week 6 occurred in CD4+ and CD8+ blood T cells (at 0.1 to 3.0 mg/kg).

This TCR was sampled from an adult with an advanced solid tumor such as melanoma, head and neck, liver or kidney cancer. The specimen was CD4+ or CD8+ T cells sorted from blood, collected in a trial of the OX40 agonist ivuxolimab. The chain carries TRBV4-2 and TRBJ2-7; unclear D gene. CDR3 sequence reads: CASSRFGAASYEQYF. For the CDR3, the DNA is TGTGCCAGCAGCCGGTTCGGCGCGGCCTCCTACGAGCAGTACTTC.